This TCR beta chain is drawn from a study of T cells after yellow fever vaccination. The CDR3 has 17 residues. Trimming shortened V by 3 bases and J by 2 bases, and 16 bases separated the two germline ends. Germline V gene lookup returns CDR1 LGHNA and CDR2 YSLEER. This clonotype was seen many times. TCRdb redid the calling of the 5' RACE reads with MiXCR, one entry per CDR3 protein. The sample includes some 250,000 distinct CDR3 sequences, approximately 3.8% of them seen just once. The chain carries TRBV4-3 and TRBJ1-4, with a weak D call TRBD1 (5 bases). The source is a man younger than 35 who received the YFV17D yellow fever vaccine. Sequencing used PBMCs, obtained 15 days after the yellow fever booster vaccination. CDR3 coding DNA: TGCGCCAGCAGCCACGAAATCAGCGGGGCGACTAATGAAAAACTGTTTTTT. Its protein is CASSHEISGATNEKLFF.